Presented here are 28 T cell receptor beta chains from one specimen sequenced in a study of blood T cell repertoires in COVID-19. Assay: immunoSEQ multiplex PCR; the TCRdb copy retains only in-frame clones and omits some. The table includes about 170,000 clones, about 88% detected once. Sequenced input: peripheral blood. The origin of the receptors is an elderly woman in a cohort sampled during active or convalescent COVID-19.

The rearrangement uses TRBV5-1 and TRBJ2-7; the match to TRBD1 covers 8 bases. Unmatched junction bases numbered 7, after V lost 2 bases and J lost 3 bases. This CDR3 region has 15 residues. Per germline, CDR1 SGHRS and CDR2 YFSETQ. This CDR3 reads CASSFGADRGYEQYV. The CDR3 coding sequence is TGCGCCAGCAGCTTTGGAGCCGACAGGGGCTACGAGCAGTACGTC.

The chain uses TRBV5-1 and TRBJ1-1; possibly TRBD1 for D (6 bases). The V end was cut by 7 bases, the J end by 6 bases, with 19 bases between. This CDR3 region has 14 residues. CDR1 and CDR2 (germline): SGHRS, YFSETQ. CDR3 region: CASYDLGGRAEAFF. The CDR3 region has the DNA TGCGCCAGCTATGATTTGGGGGGGCGCGCTGAAGCTTTCTTT.

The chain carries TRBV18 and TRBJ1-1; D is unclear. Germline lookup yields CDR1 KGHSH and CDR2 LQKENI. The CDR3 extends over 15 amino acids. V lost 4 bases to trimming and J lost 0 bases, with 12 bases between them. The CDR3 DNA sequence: TGTGCCAGCTCACTTAAACCGGTTCTGAACACTGAAGCTTTCTTT. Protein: CASSLKPVLNTEAFF.

The CDR3 spells CASSLLAGTDTQYF. Here the CDR3 DNA reads TGTGCCAGCAGCTTACTAGCGGGGACAGATACGCAGTATTTT. V and J are TRBV7-2 and TRBJ2-3; 9 positions agree with TRBD2. The CDR3 covers 14 residues. Germline values: CDR1 SGHTA, CDR2 FQGNSA. J lost 3 bases, V lost 2 bases, and 0 bases had no gene match.

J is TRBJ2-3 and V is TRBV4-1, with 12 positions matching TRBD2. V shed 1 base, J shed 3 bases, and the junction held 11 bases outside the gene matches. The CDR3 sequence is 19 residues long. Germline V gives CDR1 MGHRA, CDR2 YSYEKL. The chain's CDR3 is CASSQVTLGLAGGTDTQYF. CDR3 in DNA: TGCGCCAGCAGCCAAGTTACTTTGGGGCTAGCGGGAGGGACAGATACGCAGTATTTT.

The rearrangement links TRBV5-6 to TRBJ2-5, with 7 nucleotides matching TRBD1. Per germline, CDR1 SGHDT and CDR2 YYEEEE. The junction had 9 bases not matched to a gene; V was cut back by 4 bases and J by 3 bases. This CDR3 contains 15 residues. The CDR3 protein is CASSPDIGQEETQYF. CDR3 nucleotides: TGTGCCAGCAGCCCGGATATTGGACAGGAAGAGACCCAGTACTTC.

CDR3 amino acids: CASSRRETANYGYTF. CDR3 in DNA: TGCGCCAGCAGCCGCCGTGAAACGGCTAACTATGGCTACACCTTC. J is TRBJ1-2 and V is TRBV5-1; D not certain. This CDR3 contains 15 residues. CDR1 and CDR2 from the germline V gene are SGHRS and YFSETQ. The germline V and J ends were trimmed by 4 bases and 0 bases, with 13 bases remaining between them.

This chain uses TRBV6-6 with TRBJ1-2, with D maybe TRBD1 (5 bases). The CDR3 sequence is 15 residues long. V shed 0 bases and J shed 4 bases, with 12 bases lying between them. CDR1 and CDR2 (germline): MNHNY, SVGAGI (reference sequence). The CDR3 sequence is CASSYSSGAGYGYTF. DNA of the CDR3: TGTGCCAGCAGTTACTCTAGTGGGGCTGGCTATGGCTACACCTTC.

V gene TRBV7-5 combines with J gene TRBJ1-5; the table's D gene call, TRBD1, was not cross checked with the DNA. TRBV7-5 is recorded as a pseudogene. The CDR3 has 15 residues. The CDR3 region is CARSSQWVGNQPQHF. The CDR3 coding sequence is TGTGCCAGAAGCTCACAGTGGGTGGGCAATCAGCCCCAGCATTTT.

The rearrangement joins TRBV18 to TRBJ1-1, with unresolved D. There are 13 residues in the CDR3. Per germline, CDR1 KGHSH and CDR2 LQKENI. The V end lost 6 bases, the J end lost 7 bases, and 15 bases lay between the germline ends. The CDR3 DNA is TGTGCCAGCTCTTCCCTCCCCCTCGTTGAAGCTTTCTTT. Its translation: CASSSLPLVEAFF.

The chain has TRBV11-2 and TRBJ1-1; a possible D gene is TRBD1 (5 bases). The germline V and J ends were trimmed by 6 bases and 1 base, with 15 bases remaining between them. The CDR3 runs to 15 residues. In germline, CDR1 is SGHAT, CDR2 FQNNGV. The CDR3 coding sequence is TGTGCCAGCAGGCCTACAGGCCCTGGGAACACTGAAGCTTTCTTT. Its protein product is CASRPTGPGNTEAFF.

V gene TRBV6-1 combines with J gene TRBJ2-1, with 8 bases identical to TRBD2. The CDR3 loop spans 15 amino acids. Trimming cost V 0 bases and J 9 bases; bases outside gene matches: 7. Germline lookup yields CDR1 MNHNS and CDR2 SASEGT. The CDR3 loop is CASSEAGTGGREQFF. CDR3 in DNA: TGTGCCAGCAGTGAAGCCGGGACGGGGGGGCGTGAGCAGTTCTTC.

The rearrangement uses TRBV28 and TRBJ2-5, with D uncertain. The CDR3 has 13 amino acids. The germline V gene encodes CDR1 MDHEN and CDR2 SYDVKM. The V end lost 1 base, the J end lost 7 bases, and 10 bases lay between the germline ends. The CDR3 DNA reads TGTGCCAGCAGTTTATTTACCCCAGGGACCCAGTACTTC. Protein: CASSLFTPGTQYF.

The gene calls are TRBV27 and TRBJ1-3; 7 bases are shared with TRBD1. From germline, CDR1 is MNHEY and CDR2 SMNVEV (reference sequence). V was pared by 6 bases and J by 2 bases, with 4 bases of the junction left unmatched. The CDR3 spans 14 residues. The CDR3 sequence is CASRTDRAGNTIYF. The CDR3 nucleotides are TGTGCCAGCAGAACCGACAGGGCTGGAAACACCATATATTTT.

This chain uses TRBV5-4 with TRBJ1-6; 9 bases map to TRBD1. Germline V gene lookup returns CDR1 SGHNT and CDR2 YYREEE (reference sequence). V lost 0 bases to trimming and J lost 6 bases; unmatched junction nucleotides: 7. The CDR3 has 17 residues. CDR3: CASSLGGGTGFNSPLHF. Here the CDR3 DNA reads TGTGCCAGCAGCTTGGGAGGTGGGACAGGGTTTAATTCACCCCTCCACTTT.

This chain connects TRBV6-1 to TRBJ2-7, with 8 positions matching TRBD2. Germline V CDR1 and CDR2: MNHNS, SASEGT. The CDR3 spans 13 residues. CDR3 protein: CASSEALTSVQEV. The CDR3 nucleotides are TGTGCCAGCAGTGAAGCGCTGACTAGCGTCCAGGAGGTA.

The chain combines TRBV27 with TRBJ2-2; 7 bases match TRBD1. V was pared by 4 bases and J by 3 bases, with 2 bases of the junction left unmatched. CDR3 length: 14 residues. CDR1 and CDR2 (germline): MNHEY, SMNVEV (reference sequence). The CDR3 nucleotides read TGTGCCAGCAGTTGGCAGGGGGACACCGGGGAGCTGTTTTTT. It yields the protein CASSWQGDTGELFF.

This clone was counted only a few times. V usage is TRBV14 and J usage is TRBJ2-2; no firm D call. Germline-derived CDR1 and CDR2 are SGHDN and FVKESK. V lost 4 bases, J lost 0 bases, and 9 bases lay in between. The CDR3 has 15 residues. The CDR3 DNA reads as TGTGCCAGCAGCCCCGTTTATACGAACACCGGGGAGCTGTTTTTT. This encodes CASSPVYTNTGELFF. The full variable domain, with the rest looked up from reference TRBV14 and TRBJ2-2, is EAGVTQFPSHSVIEKGQTVTLRCDPISGHDNLYWYRRVMGKEIKFLLHFVKESKQDESGMPNNRFLAERTGGTYSTLKVQPAELEDSGVYFCASSPVYTNTGELFFGEGSRLTVL.

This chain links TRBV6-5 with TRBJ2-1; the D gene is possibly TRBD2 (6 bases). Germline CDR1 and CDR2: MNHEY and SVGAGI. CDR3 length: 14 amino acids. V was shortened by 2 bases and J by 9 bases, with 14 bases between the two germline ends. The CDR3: CASSYPVGGFEQFF. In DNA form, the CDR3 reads TGTGCCAGCAGTTACCCGGTCGGAGGGTTTGAGCAGTTCTTC.

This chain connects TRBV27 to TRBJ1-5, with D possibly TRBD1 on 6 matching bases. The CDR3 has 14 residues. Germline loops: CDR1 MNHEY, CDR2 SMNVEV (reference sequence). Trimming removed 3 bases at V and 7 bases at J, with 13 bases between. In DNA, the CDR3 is TGTGCCAGCAGTTTGCGGGGGCTGGGACAGCCCCAGCATTTT. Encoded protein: CASSLRGLGQPQHF.

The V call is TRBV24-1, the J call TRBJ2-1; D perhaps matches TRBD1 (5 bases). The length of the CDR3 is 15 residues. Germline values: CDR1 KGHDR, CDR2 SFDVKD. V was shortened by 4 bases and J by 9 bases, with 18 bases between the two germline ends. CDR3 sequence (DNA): TGTGCCACCAGTGACCCAGGGCGACTTGTTCCTGAGCAGTTCTTC. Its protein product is CATSDPGRLVPEQFF.

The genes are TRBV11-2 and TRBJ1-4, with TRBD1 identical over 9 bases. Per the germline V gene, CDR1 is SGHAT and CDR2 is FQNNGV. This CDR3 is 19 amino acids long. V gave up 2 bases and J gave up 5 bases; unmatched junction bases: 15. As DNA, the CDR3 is TGTGCCAGCAGCTTACCTCCTCCCCCGACAGGGGGGAGGAATGAAAAACTGTTTTTT. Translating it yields CASSLPPPPTGGRNEKLFF.

CDR3 DNA sequence: TGCAGCGTTGACCCTCAAGGGGTGAACACTGAAGCTTTCTTT. It is translated as CSVDPQGVNTEAFF. The chain joins TRBV29-1 to TRBJ1-1; tentatively, D is TRBD1 (5 bases). Trimming left V 3 bases short and J 0 bases short, with 11 bases between. The CDR3 has 14 amino acids. Germline V gene data show CDR1 as SQVTM and CDR2 as ANQGSEA.

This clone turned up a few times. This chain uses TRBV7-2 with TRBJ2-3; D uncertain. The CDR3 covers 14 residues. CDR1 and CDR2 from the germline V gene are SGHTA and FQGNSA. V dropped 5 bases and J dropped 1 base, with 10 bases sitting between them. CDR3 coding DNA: TGTGCCAGCAGCCACACCGCTGGCACAGATACGCAGTATTTT. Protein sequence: CASSHTAGTDTQYF.

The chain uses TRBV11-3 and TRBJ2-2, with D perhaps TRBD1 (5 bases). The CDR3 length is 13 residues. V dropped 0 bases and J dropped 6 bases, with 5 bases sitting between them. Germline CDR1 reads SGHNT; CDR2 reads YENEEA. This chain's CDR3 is CASSLEGPGELFF. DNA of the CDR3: TGTGCCAGCAGCTTAGAGGGGCCCGGGGAGCTGTTTTTT.

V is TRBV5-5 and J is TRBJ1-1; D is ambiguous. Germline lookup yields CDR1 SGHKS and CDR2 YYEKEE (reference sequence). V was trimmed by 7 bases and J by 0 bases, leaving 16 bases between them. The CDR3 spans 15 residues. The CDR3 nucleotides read TGTGCCAGCGACACATTCTCACTGTTGAACACTGAAGCTTTCTTT. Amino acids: CASDTFSLLNTEAFF.

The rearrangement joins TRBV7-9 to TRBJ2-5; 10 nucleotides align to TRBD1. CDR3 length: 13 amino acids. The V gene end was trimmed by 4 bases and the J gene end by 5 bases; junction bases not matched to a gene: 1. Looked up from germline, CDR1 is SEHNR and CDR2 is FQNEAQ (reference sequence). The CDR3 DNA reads TGTGCCAGCAGCTGGACAGGGGGGGAGACCCAGTACTTC. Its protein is CASSWTGGETQYF.

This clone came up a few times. In DNA form, the CDR3 reads TGTGCCAGCAGTAATACCGGGACAGGCTACGAGCAGTACGTC. Encoded protein: CASSNTGTGYEQYV. The rearrangement uses TRBV2 and TRBJ2-7, with 8 bases fitting TRBD1. The CDR3 is 14 residues long. Per germline, CDR1 SNHLY and CDR2 FYNNEI. Trimming at V came to 5 bases and at J to 3 bases, leaving 6 bases not matched to a gene.